This TCR beta chain was sequenced in a study of identical twins. Whole-study results and caveats: Conclusions were based on cross-sectional statistical analysis, without following the same donors.

Germline lookup yields CDR1 SGHRS and CDR2 YFSETQ. V was trimmed by 0 bases and J by 5 bases, leaving 11 bases between them. The CDR3 extends over 14 amino acids. Template switching introduced a universal primer site, and the cDNA bore unique molecular identifiers. TCRdb re-called the 5' RACE reads through MiXCR, storing one row per CDR3 protein. The sample has 690,000 or so distinct CDR3 sequences, roughly 6.2% seen once. This clonotype was observed at least ten times. The antigen remains undetermined. The chain joins TRBV5-1 to TRBJ1-2; the D gene is possibly TRBD1 (5 bases). Sequenced sample: naive T cells sorted from blood. This TCR came from a man aged 18 to 29 in good health. CDR3 amino acids: CASSLDSRGYGYTF. The DNA of the CDR3 is TGCGCCAGCAGCTTGGACAGTCGGGGGTATGGCTACACCTTC.